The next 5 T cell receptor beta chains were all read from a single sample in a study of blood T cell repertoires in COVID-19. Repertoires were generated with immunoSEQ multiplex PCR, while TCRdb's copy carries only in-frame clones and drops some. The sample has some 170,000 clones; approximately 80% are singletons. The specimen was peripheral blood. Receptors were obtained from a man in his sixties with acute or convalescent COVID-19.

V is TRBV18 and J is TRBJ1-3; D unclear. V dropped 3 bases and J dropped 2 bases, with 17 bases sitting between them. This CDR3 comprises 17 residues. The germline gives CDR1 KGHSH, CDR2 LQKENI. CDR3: CASSPRTTGGTGNTIYF. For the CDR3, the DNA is TGTGCCAGCTCACCTAGGACGACCGGAGGCACTGGAAACACCATATATTTT.

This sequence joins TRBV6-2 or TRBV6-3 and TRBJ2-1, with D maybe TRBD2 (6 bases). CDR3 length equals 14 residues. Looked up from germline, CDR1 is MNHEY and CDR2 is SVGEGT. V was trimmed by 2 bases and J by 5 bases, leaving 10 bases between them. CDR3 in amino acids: CASSYGTLDNEQFF. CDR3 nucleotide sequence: TGTGCCAGCAGTTACGGGACTCTGGACAATGAGCAGTTCTTC.

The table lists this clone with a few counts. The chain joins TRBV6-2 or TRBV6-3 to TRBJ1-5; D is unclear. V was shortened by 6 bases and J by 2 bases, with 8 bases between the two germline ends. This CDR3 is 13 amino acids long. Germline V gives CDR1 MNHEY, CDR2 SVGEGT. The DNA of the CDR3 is TGTGCCAGCAGCCAGCGGGGCAATCAGCCCCAGCATTTT. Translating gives CASSQRGNQPQHF.

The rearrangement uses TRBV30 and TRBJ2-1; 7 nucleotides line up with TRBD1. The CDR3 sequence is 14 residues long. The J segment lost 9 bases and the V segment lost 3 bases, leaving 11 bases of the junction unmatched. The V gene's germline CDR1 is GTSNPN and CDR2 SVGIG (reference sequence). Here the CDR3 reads CAWRDRWGQREQFF. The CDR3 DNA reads TGTGCCTGGAGGGATCGCTGGGGACAGCGTGAGCAGTTCTTC.

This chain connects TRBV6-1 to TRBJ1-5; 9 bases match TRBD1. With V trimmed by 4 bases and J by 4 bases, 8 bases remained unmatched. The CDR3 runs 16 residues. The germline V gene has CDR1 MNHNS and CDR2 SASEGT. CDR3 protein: CASSVMSGQGNQPQHF. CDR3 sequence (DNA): TGTGCCAGCAGTGTGATGTCGGGACAGGGAAATCAGCCCCAGCATTTT.